A single sample gave rise to the 30 T cell receptor beta chains below, sequenced in a study of blood T cell repertoires in COVID-19. Assay: immunoSEQ multiplex PCR; the TCRdb copy retains only in-frame clones and omits some. The sample lists around 180,000 clones, around 85% occurring once. Material for sequencing was peripheral blood. The receptors stem from a person aged 65-85 years with COVID-19, enrolled during active disease.

The CDR3 loop reads CASTYSLQGKETQYF. The CDR3 DNA sequence: TGTGCCAGCACCTATAGTCTCCAGGGCAAAGAGACCCAGTACTTC. V is TRBV5-4 and J is TRBJ2-5, with D perhaps matching TRBD1 (5 bases). In germline, CDR1 is SGHNT, CDR2 YYREEE (reference sequence). The V gene lost 6 bases and the J gene lost 3 bases, with 18 bases spanning the gap. The length of the CDR3 is 15 residues.

V usage is TRBV7-8 and J usage is TRBJ1-2, with TRBD1 matching over 10 bases. Germline CDR1 and CDR2: SGHVS and FQNEAQ. This CDR3 spans 15 amino acids. V was clipped by 1 base and J by 8 bases; unmatched bases: 7. The CDR3 sequence is CASSLGGQGVEGYTF. Written as DNA, the CDR3 is TGTGCCAGCAGCTTAGGTGGACAGGGGGTTGAGGGCTACACCTTC.

There are a few counts of this clone. V and J are TRBV28 and TRBJ2-1, with 13 bases that match TRBD2. Germline CDR1 is MDHEN and CDR2 is SYDVKM. V was pared by 0 bases and J by 0 bases, with 17 bases of the junction left unmatched. CDR3 length: 23 amino acids. The CDR3 sequence: CASSLCREGLAGARTCSYNEQFF. CDR3 sequence (DNA): TGTGCCAGCAGTTTATGCAGGGAAGGACTAGCGGGAGCCCGAACTTGCTCCTACAATGAGCAGTTCTTC.

This sequence joins TRBV13 and TRBJ2-7; D not certain. Germline V lookup: CDR1 PRHDT, CDR2 FYEKMQ (reference sequence). The CDR3 is 13 amino acids. The V end lost 2 bases, the J end lost 3 bases, and 8 bases lay between the germline ends. DNA for the CDR3: TGTGCCAGCAGCTTATATCCCGTCTACGAGCAGTACTTC. It encodes CASSLYPVYEQYF.

The chain recombines TRBV19 with TRBJ2-7; 7 nucleotides match TRBD1. The CDR3 sequence is 14 residues long. Germline CDR1 is LNHDA and CDR2 is SQIVND (reference sequence). J lost 4 bases, V lost 4 bases, and 7 bases had no gene match. CDR3 sequence reads: CASSRAGGRYEQYF. The DNA for the CDR3 is TGTGCCAGTAGTAGGGCAGGGGGTCGGTACGAGCAGTACTTC. The full variable domain, completed using reference TRBV19 and TRBJ2-7, is DGGITQSPKYLFRKEGQNVTLSCEQNLNHDAMYWYRQDPGQGLRLIYYSQIVNDFQKGDIAEGYSVSREKKESFPLTVTSAQKNPTAFYLCASSRAGGRYEQYFGPGTRLTVT.

A word on this clone: This CDR3 is also generated by other DNA sequences in the sample. J is TRBJ2-6 and V is TRBV7-3, with a weak D call TRBD2 (6 bases). V was pared by 1 base and J by 10 bases, with 8 bases between. The CDR3 totals 13 residues. CDR1 is SGHTA and CDR2 is FQGTGA in the germline V gene. As DNA, the CDR3 is TGTGCCAGCAGCTTAAGTGGGGGGAACGTCCTGACTTTC. Residues: CASSLSGGNVLTF.

V gene TRBV10-3 combines with J gene TRBJ1-4, with 9 bases lining up with TRBD1. V was clipped by 4 bases and J by 5 bases; unmatched bases: 5. Per the germline V gene, CDR1 is ENHRY and CDR2 is SYGVKD. CDR3 length: 15 amino acids. The CDR3 DNA reads TGTGCCATCAGTGCGAAGGGGACAGGGAATGAAAAACTGTTTTTT. As protein: CAISAKGTGNEKLFF.

The chain employs TRBV6-4 and TRBJ1-6, with D possibly being TRBD1 (6 bases). Between the trimmed V and J ends, which lost 5 bases and 4 bases, there was a span of 9 bases. The CDR3 loop spans 14 amino acids. Germline assignment: CDR1 MRHNA and CDR2 SNTAGT. CDR3 in amino acids: CASSRTEYNSPLHF. Written as DNA, the CDR3 is TGTGCCAGCAGTAGGACAGAGTATAATTCACCCCTCCACTTT.

The rearrangement joins TRBV2 to TRBJ1-2; maybe TRBD1 (5 bases). Between the trimmed V and J ends, which lost 4 bases and 4 bases, there was a span of 13 bases. CDR1 and CDR2 (germline): SNHLY, FYNNEI. The CDR3 sequence is 14 residues long. CDR3 coding DNA: TGTGCCAGCAGTGCCGGAGTAAGGGGCTATGGCTACACCTTC. It yields the protein CASSAGVRGYGYTF.

V gene TRBV7-3 combines with J gene TRBJ2-7; 7 bases fit TRBD1. Germline V gene data show CDR1 as SGHTA and CDR2 as FQGTGA. V gave up 4 bases and J gave up 1 base; unmatched junction bases: 4. CDR3 length: 14 residues. CDR3 nucleotide sequence: TGTGCCAGCAGCTCTGTACAGGGGTCCTACGAGCAGTACTTC. This codes for CASSSVQGSYEQYF.

The J gene is TRBJ1-1, the V gene TRBV5-6, with TRBD1 as a possible D gene (5 bases). Germline V CDR1 and CDR2: SGHDT, YYEEEE. This CDR3 is 15 amino acids long. V was clipped by 0 bases and J by 2 bases, with 11 bases between them. The CDR3: CASSLAPGPNTEAFF. The CDR3 DNA reads as TGTGCCAGCAGCTTGGCCCCAGGGCCAAACACTGAAGCTTTCTTT.

This chain uses TRBV7-9 with TRBJ2-2; tentatively, D is TRBD2 (6 bases). Deletions cut 3 bases from V and 5 bases from J, with 7 bases between. This CDR3 contains 13 residues. Germline V gene sequence: CDR1 SEHNR, CDR2 FQNEAQ (reference sequence). The CDR3 here is CASSFLATGELFF. CDR3 in DNA: TGTGCCAGCAGCTTTCTAGCGACCGGGGAGCTGTTTTTT.

The rearrangement joins TRBV29-1 to TRBJ1-1; 10 nucleotides line up with TRBD1. This CDR3 comprises 14 residues. J lost 5 bases, V lost 7 bases, and 10 bases had no gene match. Looked up from germline, CDR1 is SQVTM and CDR2 is ANQGSEA. DNA for the CDR3: TGCAGCGCCCAAACGGGACAGGGGATAACTGAAGCTTTCTTT. Amino acids: CSAQTGQGITEAFF.

The chain combines TRBV18 with TRBJ2-2, with TRBD2 matching over 10 bases. This CDR3 is built from 17 residues. V shed 4 bases and J 1 base; nucleotides not matched to a gene: 6. In germline, CDR1 is KGHSH, CDR2 LQKENI. This CDR3 is CASSLDLAGVNTGELFF. The CDR3 DNA sequence: TGTGCCAGCTCACTTGATCTAGCGGGAGTGAACACCGGGGAGCTGTTTTTT.

V gene TRBV10-3 combines with J gene TRBJ2-7, with 11 bases aligning to TRBD2. This CDR3 spans 14 amino acids. The V and J ends lost 6 bases and 5 bases, in that order; junction bases with no gene match: 6. CDR1 is ENHRY and CDR2 is SYGVKD in the germline V gene. This CDR3 is CAISPGLAGNEQYF. The CDR3 DNA is TGTGCCATCAGCCCAGGACTAGCGGGTAACGAGCAGTACTTC.

This chain uses TRBV7-2 with TRBJ2-5; 9 nucleotides line up with TRBD2. The CDR3 runs to 14 residues. Per germline, CDR1 SGHTA and CDR2 FQGNSA. Trimming at V came to 5 bases and at J to 6 bases, leaving 7 bases not matched to a gene. CDR3 loop: CASSPSGRMKTQYF. The CDR3 DNA follows: TGTGCCAGCAGCCCGAGCGGGAGGATGAAGACCCAGTACTTC.

The gene calls are TRBV29-1 and TRBJ2-3; 7 nucleotides match TRBD2. Germline V gene data show CDR1 as SQVTM and CDR2 as ANQGSEA. V lost 4 bases to trimming and J lost 4 bases; unmatched junction nucleotides: 5. The CDR3 consists of 13 residues. CDR3 in amino acids: CSVGGEGADTQYF. The CDR3 DNA follows: TGCAGCGTTGGTGGGGAGGGCGCAGATACGCAGTATTTT.

The chain carries TRBV7-2 and TRBJ1-1; D remains ambiguous. Germline V gene lookup returns CDR1 SGHTA and CDR2 FQGNSA. This CDR3 has 15 residues. Trimming pared 2 bases from V and 1 base from J, leaving 11 bases between. The CDR3: CASSLFMFPNTEAFF. CDR3 DNA sequence: TGTGCCAGCAGCTTATTTATGTTCCCGAACACTGAAGCTTTCTTT.

The rearrangement joins TRBV6-5 to TRBJ1-2, with TRBD1 identical over 9 bases. V was pared by 6 bases and J by 6 bases, with 8 bases of the junction left unmatched. The CDR3 is 14 amino acids. CDR1 and CDR2 from the germline V gene are MNHEY and SVGAGI. The CDR3 nucleotides read TGTGCCAGCAGCCGGGACAGGGAAGCTCATGGCTACACCTTC. Its translation: CASSRDREAHGYTF.

The chain has TRBV5-4 and TRBJ1-3, with D uncertain. The CDR3 consists of 13 residues. CDR1 SGHNT and CDR2 YYREEE come from the germline V gene (reference sequence). The V and J ends lost 0 bases and 6 bases respectively, with 7 bases between them. In nucleotides, the CDR3 is TGTGCCAGCAGCTTGGGAGGTAAAAACACCATATATTTT. Its translation: CASSLGGKNTIYF. Supplemented by reference TRBV5-4 and TRBJ1-3, the full variable domain reads ETGVTQSPTHLIKTRGQQVTLRCSSQSGHNTVSWYQQALGQGPQFIFQYYREEENGRGNFPPRFSGLQFPNYSSELNVNALELDDSALYLCASSLGGKNTIYFGEGSWLTVV.

In nucleotides, the CDR3 is TGTGCCAGCAGTCATAACTATGGCTACACCTTC. It yields the protein CASSHNYGYTF. The V and J genes are TRBV28 and TRBJ1-2; D gene unclear. The V end lost 5 bases, the J end lost 1 base, and 2 bases lay between the germline ends. The CDR3 has 11 residues. Germline assignment: CDR1 MDHEN and CDR2 SYDVKM.

The chain carries TRBV7-9 and TRBJ1-5; 7 bases are shared with TRBD1. Germline V gene lookup returns CDR1 SEHNR and CDR2 FQNEAQ (reference sequence). The CDR3 sequence is 19 residues long. V lost 0 bases, J lost 0 bases, and 11 bases stayed unmatched. CDR3 nucleotides: TGTGCCAGCAGCTTAGCGCGAGGGACAGCCCTTTATAGCAATCAGCCCCAGCATTTT. This encodes CASSLARGTALYSNQPQHF.

The chain recombines TRBV5-8 with TRBJ1-5, with a tentative D call TRBD1 (5 bases). This CDR3 has 12 residues. With 2 bases removed from V and 9 bases from J, the gap between germline ends came to 9 bases. The V gene's germline CDR1 is SGHTS and CDR2 YDEGEE. CDR3 nucleotides: TGTGCCAGCAGCTTTCAGGGTCGGCCCCAGCATTTT. The encoded protein is CASSFQGRPQHF. The full variable domain, rest sourced from reference TRBV5-8 and TRBJ1-5, is EAGVTQSPTHLIKTRGQQATLRCSPISGHTSVYWYQQALGLGLQFLLWYDEGEERNRGNFPPRFSGRQFPNYSSELNVNALELEDSALYLCASSFQGRPQHFGDGTRLSIL.

The chain uses TRBV7-6 and TRBJ1-3; no firm D call. The V gene's germline CDR1 is SGHVS and CDR2 FNYEAQ. The V end was cut by 11 bases, the J end by 3 bases, with 5 bases between. The CDR3 totals 10 residues. Here the CDR3 DNA reads TGTGCCGAGCATGGAAACACCATATATTTT. Amino acid sequence: CAEHGNTIYF.

As to this clone: At the DNA level, this CDR3 is encoded by other sequences in the same sample as well. This chain connects TRBV5-5 to TRBJ2-7, with 7 bases that match TRBD2. V dropped 0 bases and J dropped 2; count of bases not matched to a gene: 5. This CDR3 has 15 residues. Germline V gene data show CDR1 as SGHKS and CDR2 as YYEKEE (reference sequence). CDR3 protein: CASSLEGGSPYEQYF. The CDR3 coding sequence is TGTGCCAGCAGCTTGGAAGGCGGGAGCCCCTACGAGCAGTACTTC.

The chain has TRBV18 and TRBJ1-4, with TRBD1 as a possible D gene (5 bases). The germline V gene has CDR1 KGHSH and CDR2 LQKENI. Trimming pared 2 bases from V and 8 bases from J, leaving 12 bases between. This CDR3 is 14 amino acids long. DNA for the CDR3: TGTGCCAGCTCACCAAACAGGTTGGGGGAAAAACTGTTTTTT. This encodes CASSPNRLGEKLFF.

The V and J genes are TRBV7-3 and TRBJ2-1; the match to TRBD2 covers 7 bases. The CDR3 extends over 15 amino acids. Looked up from germline, CDR1 is SGHTA and CDR2 is FQGTGA. V was clipped by 3 bases and J by 7 bases; unmatched bases: 9. The CDR3 sequence: CASSFGTKLRNEQFF. The DNA of the CDR3 is TGTGCCAGCAGCTTCGGGACTAAGCTCCGGAATGAGCAGTTCTTC. Full variable domain (rest looked up from reference TRBV7-3 and TRBJ2-1): GAGVSQTPSNKVTEKGKYVELRCDPISGHTALYWYRQSLGQGPEFLIYFQGTGAADDSGLPNDRFFAVRPEGSVSTLKIQRTERGDSAVYLCASSFGTKLRNEQFFGPGTRLTVL.

The chain has TRBV11-3 and TRBJ2-3; 7 bases fit TRBD1. This CDR3 is 15 amino acids long. The V gene end was trimmed by 5 bases and the J gene end by 0 bases; junction bases not matched to a gene: 5. CDR1 and CDR2 from the germline V gene are SGHNT and YENEEA. In DNA form, the CDR3 reads TGTGCCAGCAGCGCCCGGGACAGCAGCACAGATACGCAGTATTTT. Translated, it gives CASSARDSSTDTQYF.

This chain connects TRBV9 to TRBJ2-1, with 11 nucleotides matching TRBD2. V shed 4 bases and J 9 bases; nucleotides not matched to a gene: 12. Germline CDR1 SGDLS, CDR2 YYNGEE. This CDR3 contains 16 residues. DNA for the CDR3: TGTGCCAGCAGCATTCTAGCGGGGGGCCACGTTGGTGAGCAGTTCTTC. This encodes CASSILAGGHVGEQFF.

The chain recombines TRBV4-2 with TRBJ2-7; D may be TRBD2 (5 bases). V dropped 0 bases and J dropped 6 bases, with 12 bases sitting between them. The germline V gene encodes CDR1 LGHNA and CDR2 YNFKEQ. The CDR3 has 14 amino acids. This CDR3 is CASSQDWLAPEQYF. As DNA, the CDR3 is TGTGCCAGCAGCCAAGATTGGCTAGCCCCCGAGCAGTACTTC.